This T cell receptor beta chain was observed in a study of T-cell memory formation after mild COVID-19. One entry per CDR3 protein results from TCRdb running MiXCR on the 5' RACE reads. Of around 450,000 distinct CDR3 sequences in the sample, 20% to 30% were seen once. The CDR3 contains 15 residues. Trimming took off 4 bases at V and 1 base at J, with 13 bases between the two ends. The germline V gene has CDR1 SEHNR and CDR2 FQNEAQ (reference sequence). Material for sequencing was PBMCs or a T cell subset sorted from them (not recorded which). The receptor was isolated from an adult woman who had mild COVID-19 (a few samples of this study predate the infection). Cell type and time point are not known. V gene TRBV7-9 combines with J gene TRBJ2-5, with D possibly matching TRBD2 (7 bases). CDR3 region: CASSWGGGSQETQYF. Written as DNA, the CDR3 is TGTGCCAGCAGCTGGGGAGGGGGATCCCAAGAGACCCAGTACTTC.